The TCR beta chain described here comes from a study of blood T cell repertoires in COVID-19. The wider study: In each case, the material was cDNA or gDNA derived from T cells, B-cell-depleted T cells, or PBMCs.

The germline V and J ends were trimmed by 4 bases and 6 bases, with 14 bases remaining between them. Germline-derived CDR1 and CDR2 are SEHNR and FQNEAQ (reference sequence). This CDR3 region has 14 residues. This clone was recorded once. Original data processing: Reference gene primer amplification in the assay estimated nucleated cell counts. Some clones are missing from TCRdb's copy, which holds only in-frame ones; the method was immunoSEQ multiplex PCR. V and J calls and clone size are given by that table; D and trimming were obtained from the DNA. The profile shows fewer than 300,000 clones, roughly 90% of them singletons.

The rearrangement uses TRBV7-9 and TRBJ2-3; D not resolved. The TCR sequence derives from a woman between 25 and 40 years old with COVID-19, enrolled during active disease. Sequenced sample: peripheral blood. This CDR3 reads CASSYTLSGDTQYF. The CDR3 DNA reads TGTGCCAGCAGCTACACCTTGTCCGGGGATACGCAGTATTTT.